This entry lists 26 T cell receptor beta chains sequenced from one sample in a study of identical twins. MiXCR, applied by TCRdb to the 5' RACE reads, yields one record per CDR3 protein. The table records 450,000 or so distinct CDR3 sequences, about 24% of them present only once. This same sample was also part of a study on T cells expressing NK-cell markers.

What was sequenced was CD4+ T cells sorted from blood. The receptors come from a woman younger than 30 in good health.

V and J are TRBV6-2 or TRBV6-3 and TRBJ2-1; D possibly corresponds to TRBD2 (5 bases). V gave up 5 bases and J gave up 10 bases, with 15 bases separating them. The CDR3 contains 13 residues. Germline-derived CDR1 and CDR2 are MNHEY and SVGEGT. In nucleotides, the CDR3 is TGTGCCAGCAGTCGCGAAAGGACTGACGAGCAGTTCTTC. As protein: CASSRERTDEQFF.

The sample holds a few counts of this clonotype. The chain links TRBV2 to TRBJ2-7; 7 nucleotides align to TRBD2. Germline V gene data show CDR1 as SNHLY and CDR2 as FYNNEI. The ends lost 7 bases at V and 3 bases at J; junction bases unmatched: 15. There are 16 residues in the CDR3. The CDR3 spells CASKEGLWGGNYEQYF. The DNA of the CDR3 is TGTGCCAGCAAGGAAGGGCTTTGGGGGGGAAACTACGAGCAGTACTTC. Looking up the rest from reference TRBV2 and TRBJ2-7 gives the full variable domain: EPEVTQTPSHQVTQMGQEVILRCVPISNHLYFYWYRQILGQKVEFLVSFYNNEISEKSEIFDDQFSVERPDGSNFTLKIRSTKLEDSAMYFCASKEGLWGGNYEQYFGPGTRLTVT.

This clonotype was seen a few times. J is TRBJ2-7 and V is TRBV29-1; 7 nucleotides align to TRBD1. The CDR3 runs to 12 residues. Trimming at V came to 4 bases and at J to 4 bases, leaving 4 bases not matched to a gene. Germline CDR1 SQVTM, CDR2 ANQGSEA. CDR3 nucleotides: TGCAGCGTTGGGGGACAGAAATACGAGCAGTACTTC. Encoded protein: CSVGGQKYEQYF.

The chain has TRBV12-3 or TRBV12-4 and TRBJ1-2; D is unclear. V shed 6 bases and J shed 2 bases, with 10 bases lying between them. The CDR3 length is 13 residues. The CDR3 region is CASRARTNYGYTF. DNA for the CDR3: TGTGCCAGCAGAGCGCGGACGAACTATGGCTACACCTTC.

CDR3 sequence (DNA): TGTGCCAGCAGCAGGGGTGGGACCTATGGCTACACCTTC. Its protein is CASSRGGTYGYTF. This chain links TRBV12-3 or TRBV12-4 with TRBJ1-2; a weak D match, TRBD1 (6 bases). The CDR3 runs to 13 residues. Trimming took 6 bases from V and 4 from J, leaving 12 bases between them.

The table lists this clonotype with a few counts. This sequence joins TRBV7-8 and TRBJ1-5, with D hard to call. Trimming cost V 6 bases and J 7 bases, with 13 bases left between them. The CDR3 contains 13 residues. Germline CDR1 reads SGHVS; CDR2 reads FQNEAQ. The CDR3 is CASSFGNLQPQHF. CDR3 DNA: TGTGCCAGCAGTTTTGGCAACCTCCAGCCCCAGCATTTT.

This rearrangement joins TRBV11-3 to TRBJ2-1; 14 nucleotides match TRBD2. This CDR3 has 17 amino acids. CDR1 and CDR2 from the germline V gene are SGHNT and YENEEA. With V trimmed by 5 bases and J by 8 bases, 11 bases remained unmatched. The CDR3 bases are TGTGCCAGCAGCCTAACGGGACTAGCGGGAGCATCGGATGAGCAGTTCTTC. Its protein product is CASSLTGLAGASDEQFF. Filled out from reference TRBV11-3 and TRBJ2-1, the complete variable domain reads EAGVVQSPRYKIIEKKQPVAFWCNPISGHNTLYWYLQNLGQGPELLIRYENEEAVDDSQLPKDRFSAERLKGVDSTLKIQPAELGDSAVYLCASSLTGLAGASDEQFFGPGTRLTVL.

Only a few counts were recorded for this clonotype. The genes are TRBV11-2 and TRBJ2-7; no clear D gene. Germline V gene sequence: CDR1 SGHAT, CDR2 FQNNGV. The CDR3 is 11 amino acids. Trimming took off 8 bases at V and 6 bases at J, with 11 bases between the two ends. The CDR3 DNA sequence: TGTGCCAGCCGGCACCGGCCCGAGCAGTACTTC. Protein: CASRHRPEQYF. Supplemented by reference TRBV11-2 and TRBJ2-7, the full variable domain reads EAGVAQSPRYKIIEKRQSVAFWCNPISGHATLYWYQQILGQGPKLLIQFQNNGVVDDSQLPKDRFSAERLKGVDSTLKIQPAKLEDSAVYLCASRHRPEQYFGPGTRLTVT.

There are a few counts of this clonotype. The gene calls are TRBV12-3 or TRBV12-4 and TRBJ1-3, with D hard to call. The CDR3 runs to 14 residues. Trimming left V 4 bases short and J 0 bases short, with 7 bases between. In DNA, the CDR3 is TGTGCCAGCAGTTGGGGTATCTCTGGAAACACCATATATTTT. Its protein product is CASSWGISGNTIYF.

This chain uses TRBV7-2 with TRBJ2-7, with 11 nucleotides matching TRBD2. The V and J ends lost 4 bases and 4 bases, in that order; junction bases with no gene match: 12. This CDR3 comprises 17 residues. The germline gives CDR1 SGHTA, CDR2 FQGNSA. CDR3 sequence: CASSSATSGGGLYEQYF. For the CDR3, the DNA is TGTGCCAGCAGCTCAGCCACTAGCGGGGGAGGGCTTTACGAGCAGTACTTC.

The sample holds one count of this clonotype. The chain carries TRBV6-5 and TRBJ2-2, with D unclear. Germline V gene lookup returns CDR1 MNHEY and CDR2 SVGAGI. This CDR3 has 15 residues. The germline V and J ends were trimmed by 2 bases and 2 bases, with 9 bases remaining between them. For the CDR3, the DNA is TGTGCCAGCAGTTACGGGCCACATAACACCGGGGAGCTGTTTTTT. It specifies CASSYGPHNTGELFF.

This clonotype has only a few counts. This chain links TRBV29-1 with TRBJ2-2; no definite D call. The CDR3 contains 13 residues. Per the germline V gene, CDR1 is SQVTM and CDR2 is ANQGSEA. Trimming took off 4 bases at V and 4 bases at J, with 10 bases between the two ends. The CDR3 DNA follows: TGCAGCGTTGGCCTGGGTAGCACCGGGGAGCTGTTTTTT. Translation gives CSVGLGSTGELFF.

The chain couples TRBV7-9 to TRBJ2-3; D tentatively fits TRBD1 or TRBD2 (5 bases each). This CDR3 comprises 14 residues. Trimming pared 2 bases from V and 4 bases from J, leaving 10 bases between. CDR1 and CDR2 from the germline V gene are SEHNR and FQNEAQ (reference sequence). CDR3 coding DNA: TGTGCCAGCAGCTTAAACGGGGCAGCAGATACGCAGTATTTT. Protein product: CASSLNGAADTQYF. Drawing the rest from reference TRBV7-9 and TRBJ2-3, the complete variable domain is DTGVSQNPRHKITKRGQNVTFRCDPISEHNRLYWYRQTLGQGPEFLTYFQNEAQLEKSRLLSDRFSAERPKGSFSTLEIQRTEQGDSAMYLCASSLNGAADTQYFGPGTRLTVL.

Remarks on this clonotype: This is likely a read error, given that the CDR3 carries no conserved phenylalanine or tryptophan at its end. This chain uses TRBV20-1 with TRBJ2-3; 10 bases are shared with TRBD2. CDR1 is DFQATT and CDR2 is SNEGSKA in the germline V gene (reference sequence). The V and J ends lost 4 bases and 4 bases, in that order; junction bases with no gene match: 2. The CDR3 covers 13 residues. The CDR3 loop is CSAKTSGPDTQYL. For the CDR3, the DNA is TGCAGTGCTAAGACTAGCGGGCCAGATACGCAGTATTTA.

This clonotype was recorded at least ten times. The chain couples TRBV27 to TRBJ2-2; no definite D call. The CDR3 is 12 residues long. Germline loops: CDR1 MNHEY, CDR2 SMNVEV (reference sequence). Trimming stripped 6 bases from V and 5 bases from J, with 7 bases between. The CDR3 is CASSLRTGELFF. The CDR3 DNA follows: TGTGCCAGCAGCTTACGTACCGGGGAGCTGTTTTTT.

The genes are TRBV14 and TRBJ1-1, with unresolved D. With 6 bases removed from V and 0 bases from J, the gap between germline ends came to 14 bases. CDR1 is SGHDN, CDR2 FVKESK, per germline. The CDR3 loop spans 15 amino acids. The CDR3 DNA reads as TGTGCCAGCAGGGCCGCCGGAGGAATGAACACTGAAGCTTTCTTT. Protein: CASRAAGGMNTEAFF.

The chain has TRBV20-1 and TRBJ2-1, with TRBD2 as a possible D gene (6 bases). CDR1 DFQATT and CDR2 SNEGSKA come from the germline V gene (reference sequence). V shed 2 bases and J shed 8 bases, with 16 bases lying between them. The CDR3 runs 14 residues. CDR3 sequence: CSARRRESKDEQFF. The CDR3 DNA reads as TGCAGTGCTAGAAGGAGGGAGTCTAAGGATGAGCAGTTCTTC.

The rearrangement uses TRBV10-3 and TRBJ2-1; possibly TRBD2 for D (5 bases). V gave up 10 bases and J gave up 8 bases, with 18 bases separating them. This CDR3 region has 13 residues. Germline V gives CDR1 ENHRY, CDR2 SYGVKD. This chain's CDR3 is CATKGAGSHEQFF. For the CDR3, the DNA is TGTGCCACCAAAGGTGCGGGTAGTCATGAGCAGTTCTTC.

This clonotype was found a few times. The junction departs from the called germline gene at one end, perhaps through a read error. This chain connects TRBV7-9 to TRBJ2-3, with D possibly being TRBD1 or TRBD2 (5 bases each). CDR1 and CDR2 from the germline V gene are SEHNR and FQNEAQ (reference sequence). There are 14 residues in the CDR3. Here the CDR3 DNA reads TGTGCCAGCAGCTTAGCGGGGGTTTCAGAGACGCAGTATTTT. Translated: CASSLAGVSETQYF. Full variable domain (missing parts from reference TRBV7-9 and TRBJ2-3): DTGVSQNPRHKITKRGQNVTFRCDPISEHNRLYWYRQTLGQGPEFLTYFQNEAQLEKSRLLSDRFSAERPKGSFSTLEIQRTEQGDSAMYLCASSLAGVSETQYFGPGTRLTVL.

V gene TRBV6-1 combines with J gene TRBJ1-2; no reliable D call. Germline V CDR1 and CDR2: MNHNS, SASEGT. V lost 3 bases, J lost 0 bases, and 8 bases lay in between. This CDR3 is built from 14 residues. CDR3 bases: TGTGCCAGCAGTGAGGCAGGACCTAACTATGGCTACACCTTC. Amino acids: CASSEAGPNYGYTF.

This clonotype was recorded a few times. The V call is TRBV5-6, the J call TRBJ2-7; D is ambiguous. Between the trimmed V and J ends, which lost 0 bases and 2 bases, there was a span of 6 bases. The CDR3 covers 13 residues. Germline CDR1 reads SGHDT; CDR2 reads YYEEEE. Written as DNA, the CDR3 is TGTGCCAGCAGCTTGGTAGCTACCTACGAGCAGTACTTC. As protein: CASSLVATYEQYF.

The rearrangement uses TRBV29-1 and TRBJ1-1; D remains unclear. The CDR3 totals 11 residues. Trimming stripped 7 bases from V and 11 bases from J, with 17 bases between. Germline CDR1 reads SQVTM; CDR2 reads ANQGSEA. The CDR3 DNA is TGCAGCGCCTCACTGACAACCCTGGCTTTCTTT. Residues: CSASLTTLAFF.

CDR3: CSFLKIAKNIQYF. The CDR3 DNA follows: TGCAGTTTCCTGAAGATCGCCAAAAACATTCAGTACTTC. The chain carries TRBV20-1 and TRBJ2-4; D remains unclear. This CDR3 comprises 13 residues. The V end lost 8 bases, the J end lost 1 base, and 12 bases lay between the germline ends. Per the germline V gene, CDR1 is DFQATT and CDR2 is SNEGSKA (reference sequence).

This clonotype has more than one count but fewer than ten. This chain connects TRBV11-2 to TRBJ1-1, with unresolved D. The ends were cut back, 5 bases at V and 3 bases at J, with 7 bases in the middle. This CDR3 contains 12 residues. CDR1 is SGHAT and CDR2 is FQNNGV in the germline V gene. Here the CDR3 DNA reads TGTGCCAGCAGCACCCCTTACACTGAAGCTTTCTTT. Translation gives CASSTPYTEAFF.

The V call is TRBV3-1, the J call TRBJ2-5; TRBD2 matches at 11 bases. The V and J ends lost 6 bases and 4 bases, in that order; junction bases with no gene match: 4. This CDR3 has 14 residues. Germline assignment: CDR1 LGHDT and CDR2 YNNKEL (reference sequence). The CDR3 protein is CASRGLAGGETQYF. CDR3 DNA: TGTGCCAGCAGAGGCCTAGCGGGGGGAGAGACCCAGTACTTC.

V usage is TRBV10-3 and J usage is TRBJ1-6; perhaps TRBD1 as D (5 bases). Germline CDR1 is ENHRY and CDR2 is SYGVKD. This CDR3 is 16 amino acids long. With 0 bases removed from V and 5 bases from J, the gap between germline ends came to 11 bases. The chain's CDR3 is CAISESWGTDNSPLHF. In nucleotides, the CDR3 is TGTGCCATCAGTGAGTCTTGGGGGACGGATAATTCACCCCTCCACTTT.